These 11 T cell receptor beta chains originate from one sample sequenced in a study of regulatory T cells in long-lasting Graves disease (dated by TCRdb to the early 2020s). Taken with the paper, the label for time point translates to: newly diagnosed GD, antithyroid drugs for less than 3 months. For both TCR sequencing and RNA sequencing, RNA was extracted from PBMCs using TRIzol. Library method: multiplex PCR. The reads were generated on an Illumina HiSeq 4000. To build TCR beta libraries, CDR3 regions were amplified by Arm-PCR using iRepertoire HTBI primers. TCRdb reanalyzed the raw reads on its own, using fastp at Q25 for trimming and MiXCR for clone calling, and kept in-frame beta chains. Every entry covers one CDR3 protein and lists the most common genes and DNA from its rows. Within this sample are around 500,000 distinct CDR3 sequences, with more than 10% of them counted one time only. The ten largest make up over 7% of the sample.

This sample was shared with a second study, whose subject was T cells in Graves' hyperthyroidism and ophthalmopathy.

Specimen: peripheral blood mononuclear cells (PBMCs), collected at new diagnosis, from a patient treated with antithyroid drugs. These receptors were taken from a woman in her thirties with Graves disease. Donor details come from another sample of the same person, matched by shared clones.

This clonotype has a count of ten or more. The V and J genes are TRBV27 and TRBJ2-7; 7 positions agree with TRBD2. The CDR3 spans 13 residues. V lost 6 bases to trimming and J lost 5 bases; unmatched junction nucleotides: 7. CDR1 is MNHEY and CDR2 is SMNVEV in the germline V gene (reference sequence). The CDR3, as DNA: TGTGCCAGCAGCCTTGGGAGGGTGAACGAGCAGTACTTC. It is translated as CASSLGRVNEQYF.

This clonotype was detected many times. The V call is TRBV20-1, the J call TRBJ1-6; D unresolved. The germline V and J ends were trimmed by 2 bases and 5 bases, with 13 bases remaining between them. The CDR3 has 15 amino acids. Germline loops: CDR1 DFQATT, CDR2 SNEGSKA (reference sequence). CDR3 in amino acids: CSARMRLENNSPLHF. As DNA, the CDR3 is TGCAGTGCTAGAATGAGGCTCGAAAATAATTCACCCCTCCACTTT.

The rearrangement uses TRBV7-2 and TRBJ1-2; D ambiguous. This CDR3 is 13 amino acids long. Trimming took 3 bases from V and 4 from J, leaving 9 bases between them. Germline values: CDR1 SGHTA, CDR2 FQGNSA. CDR3 in amino acids: CASSFPDGYGYTF. The CDR3 DNA reads TGTGCCAGCAGCTTCCCGGACGGCTATGGCTACACCTTC.

The rearrangement links TRBV9 to TRBJ2-2, with D unresolved. This CDR3 has 12 amino acids. V dropped 3 bases and J dropped 2 bases, with 2 bases sitting between them. Germline CDR1 and CDR2: SGDLS and YYNGEE. This CDR3 is CASSANTGELFF. The CDR3, as DNA: TGTGCCAGCAGCGCTAACACCGGGGAGCTGTTTTTT.

About this clonotype itself: A much larger clone lies one base from this, so it may be a read error. The chain links TRBV19 to TRBJ1-4, with unresolved D. Per the germline V gene, CDR1 is LNHDA and CDR2 is SQIVND (reference sequence). The CDR3 spans 15 residues. V gave up 4 bases and J gave up 7 bases, with 16 bases separating them. This chain's CDR3 is CASSTRTSPSEKLFF. The DNA for the CDR3 is TGTGCCAGTAGTACCCGGACGTCTCCTAGTGAAAAACTGTTTTTT.

There are many counts of this clonotype. The gene calls are TRBV11-1 and TRBJ2-6, with 8 bases identical to TRBD2. V shed 5 bases, J shed 3 bases, and the junction held 15 bases outside the gene matches. CDR1 is SGHAT, CDR2 FQDESV, per germline (reference sequence). The CDR3 is made up of 19 amino acids. The CDR3 bases are TGTGCCAGCAGCCGCAACGCCGCGGGGGGCGTTGGTGGGGCCAACGTCCTGACTTTC. It codes for CASSRNAAGGVGGANVLTF.

For this clonotype: Just one base apart from a much larger clone, this may be a read error. The rearrangement uses TRBV7-8 and TRBJ2-2; D might be TRBD1 or TRBD2, each matching 6 bases. The germline V gene has CDR1 SGHVS and CDR2 FQNEAQ. The CDR3 runs to 13 residues. CDR3 coding DNA: TGTGTCACAAAAAAAAGGGGGGCCGGGGAGCTGTTTTTT. It specifies CVTKKRGAGELFF.

This clonotype was found many times. V is TRBV6-1 and J is TRBJ2-7; 11 bases are a match to TRBD2. Looked up from germline, CDR1 is MNHNS and CDR2 is SASEGT. The CDR3 sequence is 15 residues long. V shed 1 base, J shed 4 bases, and the junction held 3 bases outside the gene matches. The CDR3 DNA reads TGTGCCAGCAGTGAAGAACTAGCGGGAGTATACGAGCAGTACTTC. It is translated as CASSEELAGVYEQYF.

Comments on this clonotype: A much larger clone is a single base away; this may be a read error. The CDR3 DNA reads TGTGCCGGCAGCTGGACTAGCGGGATGAATGAGCAGTTCTTC. This translates into CAGSWTSGMNEQFF. The rearrangement links TRBV6-2 or TRBV6-3 to TRBJ2-1, with TRBD2 matching over 12 bases. This CDR3 has 14 residues. CDR1 and CDR2 from the germline V gene are MNHEY and SVGEGT.

This clonotype came up many times. This chain joins TRBV2 and TRBJ2-5; D is unresolved. Trimming left V 7 bases short and J 2 bases short, with 8 bases between. The CDR3 consists of 12 residues. CDR1 is SNHLY, CDR2 FYNNEI, per germline. CDR3 in amino acids: CASTTVQETQYF. The DNA for the CDR3 is TGTGCCAGCACCACAGTTCAAGAGACCCAGTACTTC.

On this clonotype itself: At one boundary the junction diverges from the germline segment, which might be a read error. This sequence joins TRBV29-1 and TRBJ1-2, with a possible D match to TRBD1 (5 bases). This CDR3 region has 11 residues. Per germline, CDR1 SQVTM and CDR2 ANQGSEA. This chain's CDR3 is CGAGIGYGYTF. The CDR3 nucleotides are TGTGGGGCGGGAATCGGCTATGGCTACACCTTC.